A single sample is the source of the 23 T cell receptor delta chains below, sequenced in a study of Vδ1+ human thymocytes. No antigen has been assigned to these receptors. Sequences come from RNA converted to cDNA by reverse transcription. Multiplex PCR used pooled V-gene forward primers and a constant-region reverse primer to amplify CDR3s. TCRdb made new clone calls on the multiplex PCR reads using CATT. The profile covers over 65,000 delta-chain clones, with around 32% appearing a single time and 0.2% to 0.3% taken by the ten largest. Study results and limitations: Highly polyclonal TRG and TRD repertoires with Gaussian CDR3 length distributions appeared in thymus.

Sample: Vdelta1+ gamma-delta thymocytes from the thymus. The subset denotes: FACS-sorted CD3+ TCRalphabeta- TCRVdelta1+ TCRVdelta2- thymocytes. The receptors originated from a boy younger than two who had congenital heart surgery.

This rearrangement joins TRDV1 to TRDJ1; D ambiguous. Looked up from germline, CDR1 is TSWWSYY and CDR2 is QGS. Trimming took 4 bases from V and 5 from J, leaving 11 bases between them. The CDR3 length is 13 residues. The CDR3 spells CALGARWKDKLIF. The CDR3 nucleotides are TGTGCTCTTGGGGCACGTTGGAAGGATAAACTCATCTTT.

Regarding this clone: At one end, the junction sequence differs from germline, possibly due to a read error. The genes are TRDV1 and TRDJ1; D not resolved. Germline V gene data show CDR1 as TSWWSYY and CDR2 as QGS. CDR3 length: 14 residues. CDR3 amino acids: CALGGILYTDQLIF. The CDR3 nucleotides are TGTGCTCTTGGGGGAATCTTATACACCGATCAACTCATCTTT.

This clone was seen a handful of times. V and J are TRDV1 and TRDJ1, with 10 positions matching TRDD3. The CDR3 runs to 21 residues. Germline-derived CDR1 and CDR2 are TSWWSYY and QGS. Trimming at V came to 2 bases and at J to 0 bases, leaving 18 bases not matched to a gene. CDR3 DNA sequence: TGTGCTCTTGGGGAAGTGTGGGGTGGACGCACTGGGGGATCGGACACCGATAAACTCATCTTT. Protein product: CALGEVWGGRTGGSDTDKLIF.

This sequence joins TRDV1 and TRDJ1; the match to TRDD3 covers 9 bases. V dropped 0 bases and J dropped 10; count of bases not matched to a gene: 9. Germline V gene sequence: CDR1 TSWWSYY, CDR2 QGS. The CDR3 loop spans 15 amino acids. CDR3 DNA sequence: TGTGCTCTTGGGGAACTGCCGGGCTGGGGGATCGGACTCATCTTT. Protein: CALGELPGWGIGLIF.

This clone was seen more than once but under ten times. This chain links TRDV1 with TRDJ1, with D uncertain. V was pared by 0 bases and J by 3 bases, with 11 bases between. CDR1 is TSWWSYY, CDR2 QGS, per germline. The CDR3 totals 15 residues. This CDR3 is CALGELVGRPDKLIF. CDR3 nucleotides: TGTGCTCTTGGGGAACTTGTAGGACGGCCCGATAAACTCATCTTT.

The chain has TRDV1 and TRDJ1, with D possibly TRDD2 on 9 matching bases. Trimming took off 6 bases at V and 4 bases at J, with 27 bases between the two ends. Germline CDR1 TSWWSYY, CDR2 QGS. The CDR3 extends over 18 amino acids. The CDR3 loop reads CALGLPTRLRDTRDKLIF. The CDR3 DNA reads as TGTGCTCTTGGCCTTCCTACCCGCTTGCGGGATACGCGCGATAAACTCATCTTT.

Turning to this clone: Other DNA sequences in this specimen translate into the identical CDR3. J is TRDJ1 and V is TRDV1; 9 bases line up with TRDD3. This CDR3 comprises 24 residues. The V and J ends lost 3 bases and 0 bases, in that order; junction bases with no gene match: 29. CDR1 is TSWWSYY, CDR2 QGS, per germline. In nucleotides, the CDR3 is TGTGCTCTTGGGGACGTGATCCTTAACTCGAGGGGGATACCCACGTCCACTTACACCGATAAACTCATCTTT. Encoded protein: CALGDVILNSRGIPTSTYTDKLIF.

In the case of this clone: This CDR3 is also generated by other DNA sequences in the sample. V gene TRDV1 combines with J gene TRDJ1, with 10 bases lining up with TRDD3. The V gene end was trimmed by 5 bases and the J gene end by 0 bases; junction bases not matched to a gene: 30. Per germline, CDR1 TSWWSYY and CDR2 QGS. The CDR3 runs 24 residues. CDR3 amino acids: CALGNSPGPFLPHWGISDTDKLIF. The CDR3 DNA reads TGTGCTCTTGGGAACTCTCCGGGGCCCTTCCTCCCGCACTGGGGGATCTCCGACACCGATAAACTCATCTTT.

The chain carries TRDV1 and TRDJ1; 8 nucleotides match TRDD3. From germline, CDR1 is TSWWSYY and CDR2 QGS. This CDR3 is built from 21 residues. The trim removed 1 base at V and 4 bases at J, leaving 23 bases unmatched. The CDR3 loop reads CALGEPIRFFLTGGDNDKLIF. CDR3 coding DNA: TGTGCTCTTGGGGAACCGATCAGGTTCTTCCTCACTGGGGGGGACAACGATAAACTCATCTTT.

This clone has just a few counts. This chain connects TRDV1 to TRDJ1; 12 positions agree with TRDD3. CDR3 length equals 20 residues. The germline V gene has CDR1 TSWWSYY and CDR2 QGS. V dropped 2 bases and J dropped 2; count of bases not matched to a gene: 15. The CDR3 DNA is TGTGCTCTTGGGGAATGTAGACCCCAACTGGGGGATACTTGGACCGATAAACTCATCTTT. It codes for CALGECRPQLGDTWTDKLIF.

This clone was recorded a few times. V and J are TRDV1 and TRDJ1, with TRDD3 matching 10 bases. CDR3 length: 19 amino acids. With 0 bases clipped from V and 3 bases from J, the junction kept 13 bases outside the gene matches. Germline CDR1 and CDR2: TSWWSYY and QGS. CDR3 sequence (DNA): TGTGCTCTTGGGGAACTAATCCCTCCTCACTGGGGGATCCCCGATAAACTCATCTTT. Its translation: CALGELIPPHWGIPDKLIF.

In this sample, this clone turned up a few times. The chain recombines TRDV1 with TRDJ1, with D possibly TRDD2 on 8 matching bases. This CDR3 is 21 amino acids long. Germline CDR1 and CDR2: TSWWSYY and QGS. V was clipped by 0 bases and J by 6 bases, with 32 bases between them. Written as DNA, the CDR3 is TGTGCTCTTGGGGAACTTGTGGGTCCGGCTTCCTACGTACCTGGGGGGAATAAACTCATCTTT. Translated: CALGELVGPASYVPGGNKLIF.

Only a few counts were recorded for this clone. The chain couples TRDV1 to TRDJ1; 12 bases align to TRDD3. CDR1 and CDR2 from the germline V gene are TSWWSYY and QGS. The CDR3 loop spans 16 amino acids. With 3 bases clipped from V and 8 bases from J, the junction kept 10 bases outside the gene matches. Here the CDR3 DNA reads TGTGCTCTTGGGGACCAAGGAAGTACTGGGGGATACAAACTCATCTTT. It codes for CALGDQGSTGGYKLIF.

V and J are TRDV1 and TRDJ1; 11 nucleotides align to TRDD3. CDR1 is TSWWSYY, CDR2 QGS, per germline. V lost 1 base, J lost 5 bases, and 12 bases stayed unmatched. The CDR3 is 18 amino acids. The CDR3 nucleotides read TGTGCTCTTGGGGAACCCTTACCTGGGGGATACCTAATTGATAAACTCATCTTT. Protein sequence: CALGEPLPGGYLIDKLIF.

Points on this clone: The same CDR3 also results from other DNA sequences found in this sample. The chain uses TRDV2 and TRDJ1, with D perhaps matching TRDD2 (5 bases). Trimming removed 2 bases from V and 0 bases from J, with 36 bases in between. CDR3 size: 23 residues. Germline V gene data show CDR1 as GEAIGNYY and CDR2 as EKD. CDR3 sequence (DNA): TGTGCCTGTGACAATGTGCGCGGGGCACCTACCGACCCTGCGGACGCGTACACCGATAAACTCATCTTT. Translation: CACDNVRGAPTDPADAYTDKLIF.

The chain is built from TRDV1 and TRDJ1; 9 bases are a match to TRDD3. The V and J ends lost 1 base and 6 bases, in that order; junction bases with no gene match: 6. This CDR3 has 15 residues. The germline gives CDR1 TSWWSYY, CDR2 QGS. The CDR3 DNA is TGTGCTCTTGGGGAACAAGTGCGGGGGATACATAAACTCATCTTT. It encodes CALGEQVRGIHKLIF.

The genes are TRDV1 and TRDJ1; no clear D gene. Germline assignment: CDR1 TSWWSYY and CDR2 QGS. The CDR3 is 19 residues long. V lost 1 base and J lost 1, with 22 bases in between. CDR3 coding DNA: TGTGCTCTTGGGGAACCCCCTCACCCCCTTGGTCCCTCCACCGATAAACTCATCTTT. Protein sequence: CALGEPPHPLGPSTDKLIF.

This chain uses TRDV1 with TRDJ1; perhaps D is TRDD2 or TRDD3 (8 bases each). The CDR3 is 22 amino acids. V lost 0 bases, J lost 3 bases, and 32 bases lay in between. Germline V CDR1 and CDR2: TSWWSYY, QGS. The CDR3 region is CALGELRKSFLPGTGGPDKLIF. The CDR3 DNA follows: TGTGCTCTTGGGGAACTAAGGAAAAGCTTCCTACCCGGTACTGGGGGGCCCGATAAACTCATCTTT.

The V call is TRDV1, the J call TRDJ1; TRDD3 matches at 8 bases. J was trimmed by 1 base and V by 2 bases; bases with no gene match: 9. CDR1 is TSWWSYY and CDR2 is QGS in the germline V gene. This CDR3 is built from 17 residues. Here the CDR3 reads CALGEGYAWGTTDKLIF. As DNA, the CDR3 is TGTGCTCTTGGGGAAGGGTACGCCTGGGGGACCACCGATAAACTCATCTTT.

Concerning this clone itself: An end of the junction differs from the germline gene, which may be a read error. The V gene is TRDV2, the J gene TRDJ1; 12 nucleotides match TRDD3. Germline V gene lookup returns CDR1 GEAIGNYY and CDR2 EKD. The CDR3 consists of 22 residues. CDR3 sequence (DNA): TGCGCCTGTGCCCCGGAGGGGGCCGGCTCGCGTTACTGGGGGATACTCAGGGATAAACTCATCTTT. It specifies CACAPEGAGSRYWGILRDKLIF.

This clone occurred a few times. The chain has TRDV1 and TRDJ1; 9 bases are shared with TRDD3. Germline CDR1 is TSWWSYY and CDR2 is QGS. The V and J ends lost 3 bases and 0 bases, in that order; junction bases with no gene match: 20. The CDR3 extends over 21 amino acids. The CDR3 DNA reads as TGTGCTCTTGGGGACCCCGCTTCCTCCGTACTGGGGGACAAGTACACCGATAAACTCATCTTT. Its protein product is CALGDPASSVLGDKYTDKLIF.

This chain links TRDV1 with TRDJ1; D remains unclear. The CDR3 spans 15 residues. Germline CDR1 and CDR2: TSWWSYY and QGS. V lost 5 bases, J lost 0 bases, and 13 bases lay in between. The DNA for the CDR3 is TGTGCTCTTGGGCCTCTGCTACCTTACACCGATAAACTCATCTTT. It encodes CALGPLLPYTDKLIF.

V is TRDV1 and J is TRDJ1; possible D gene TRDD3, 8 bases. This CDR3 spans 24 amino acids. CDR1 and CDR2 (germline): TSWWSYY, QGS. V was trimmed by 1 base and J by 0 bases, leaving 36 bases between them. CDR3 sequence: CALGEPIWNLPPPTGGLYTDKLIF. Written as DNA, the CDR3 is TGTGCTCTTGGGGAACCGATTTGGAACCTTCCTCCGCCTACTGGGGGTCTATACACCGATAAACTCATCTTT.